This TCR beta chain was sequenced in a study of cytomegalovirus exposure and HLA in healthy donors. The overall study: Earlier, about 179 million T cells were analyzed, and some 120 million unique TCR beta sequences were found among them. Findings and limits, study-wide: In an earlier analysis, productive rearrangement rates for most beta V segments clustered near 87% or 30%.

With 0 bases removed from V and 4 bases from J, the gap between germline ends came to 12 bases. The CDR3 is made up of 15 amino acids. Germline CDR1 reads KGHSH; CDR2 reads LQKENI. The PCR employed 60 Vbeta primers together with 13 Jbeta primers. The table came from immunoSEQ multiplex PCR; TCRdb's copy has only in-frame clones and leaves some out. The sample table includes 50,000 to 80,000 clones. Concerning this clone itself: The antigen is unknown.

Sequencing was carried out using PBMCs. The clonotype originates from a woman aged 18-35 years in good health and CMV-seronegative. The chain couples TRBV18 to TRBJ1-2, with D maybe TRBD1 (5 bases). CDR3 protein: CASSPPGEEGYGYTF. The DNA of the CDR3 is TGTGCCAGCTCACCACCGGGGGAGGAGGGCTATGGCTACACCTTC.